The sequence of this T cell receptor beta chain was determined in a study of blood T cells in healthy people across ages. Findings and caveats of the study: Changes in expanded clonotypes were possibly confounded, as the CMV status of donors was unknown. Higher diversity and more naive CD4+ cells were features of long-lived donors, compared to aged donors.

This clonotype was counted only a few times. Its antigen is still unknown. Using a J-beta primer mix together with a sample-barcoded 5' primer, a second PCR was run for roughly 7 to 11 cycles. CDR3-containing paired-end reads numbered at least 2.5 million in each sample. MiXCR, run by TCRdb on the 5' RACE reads, gives a single entry per CDR3 protein. The sample carries some 1.8 million distinct CDR3 sequences, about two fifths recorded once. The receptor's source is a human donor in good health. Source material: blood.

CDR3 in amino acids: CASSPGRIALGYTF. DNA for the CDR3: TGTGCCAGCAGCCCGGGACGGATCGCGTTGGGCTACACCTTC. The chain carries TRBV12-3 or TRBV12-4 and TRBJ1-2; tentative D call: TRBD1 (5 bases). CDR3 length: 14 residues. Trimming took off 6 bases at V and 8 bases at J, with 19 bases between the two ends.